Sequencing of this TCR beta chain was carried out in a study of blood T cell repertoires in COVID-19. Study-wide context: Samples came from the United States, Italy and Spain, spanning acute and convalescent COVID-19.

Here immunoSEQ multiplex PCR was the method, and the copy in TCRdb shows in-frame clones only, minus some. The sample shows over 150,000 clones, about 90% of them seen only once. The CDR3 sequence is 14 residues long. With 3 bases clipped from V and 7 bases from J, the junction kept 6 bases outside the gene matches. Germline V CDR1 and CDR2: MDHEN, SYDVKM. Individuals aged roughly 18 to 95 years were recruited from 24 US areas. The clonotype was recovered from a woman aged 45-65 years who had recovered from COVID-19. Material for sequencing was PBMCs or T cells enriched from blood (not recorded which). This chain connects TRBV28 to TRBJ1-2; 9 bases match TRBD1. The CDR3: CASSFGDREGGYTF. The CDR3 coding sequence is TGTGCCAGCAGTTTCGGGGACAGGGAGGGTGGCTACACCTTC.